This T cell receptor beta chain was retrieved from a study of STAT5B mutations in CD4+ large granular lymphocyte leukemia. Points from the study as a whole: 8/27 top patient clones versus 2/35 control clones were TRBV06-family.

Profiling relied on immunoSEQ multiplex PCR, and the TCRdb table lists in-frame clones only, not all of them. The sample carries roughly 40,000 clones, about four fifths recorded once. To note about this clone: What it binds is not known.

The CDR3 contains 14 residues. V trimming: 6 bases; J trimming: 10 bases; junction bases outside the gene matches: 11. Germline CDR1 is LNHDA and CDR2 is SQIVND (reference sequence). The chain couples TRBV19 to TRBJ1-4, with 7 bases that match TRBD1. The TCR comes from a human donor in good health. Material: CD4+ T cells from blood buffy coats. For the CDR3, the DNA is TGTGCCAGTAGGAACACAGGGGAGGCCGCAAAACTGTTTTTT. Its protein is CASRNTGEAAKLFF.